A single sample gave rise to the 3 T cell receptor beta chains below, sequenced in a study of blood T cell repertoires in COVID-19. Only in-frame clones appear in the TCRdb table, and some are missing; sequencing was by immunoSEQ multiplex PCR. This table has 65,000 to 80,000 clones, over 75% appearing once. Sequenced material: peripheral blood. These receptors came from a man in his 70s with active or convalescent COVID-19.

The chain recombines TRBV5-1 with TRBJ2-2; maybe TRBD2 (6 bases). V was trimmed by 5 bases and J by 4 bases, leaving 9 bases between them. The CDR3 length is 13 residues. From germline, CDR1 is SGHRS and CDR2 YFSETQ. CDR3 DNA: TGCGCCAGCAGTCGGGAGCGCACCGGGGAGCTGTTTTTT. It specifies CASSRERTGELFF.

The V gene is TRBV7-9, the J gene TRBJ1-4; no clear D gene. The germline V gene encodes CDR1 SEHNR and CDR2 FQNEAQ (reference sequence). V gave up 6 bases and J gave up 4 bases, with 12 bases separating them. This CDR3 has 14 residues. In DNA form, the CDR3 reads TGTGCCAGCAGGCAAGCGGCCCTTAATGAAAAACTGTTTTTT. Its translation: CASRQAALNEKLFF.

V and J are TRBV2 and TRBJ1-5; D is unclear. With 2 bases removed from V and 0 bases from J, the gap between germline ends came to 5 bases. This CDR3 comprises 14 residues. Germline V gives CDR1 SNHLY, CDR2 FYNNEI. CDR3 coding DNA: TGTGCCAGCAGTGAATCTCCTAGCAATCAGCCCCAGCATTTT. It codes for CASSESPSNQPQHF.